A single sample is the source of the 6 T cell receptor beta chains below, sequenced in a study of T-cell reconstitution after alpha-beta-depleted transplantation in children. The authors prepared the TCRbeta library with unique molecular identifiers. TCRdb re-analysed the PCR reads in MiXCR, keeping a single row per CDR3 protein. Of about 460,000 distinct CDR3 sequences listed, about 10% are singletons. Material: PBMCs, obtained before TCRalphabeta/CD19-depleted stem cell transplant. These receptors came from a child aged 2-15 years with inherited bone marrow failure, due to receive a stem cell transplant.

This clonotype was counted ten times or more. V usage is TRBV5-1 and J usage is TRBJ2-1; 7 nucleotides match TRBD2. This CDR3 comprises 15 residues. Germline V gene sequence: CDR1 SGHRS, CDR2 YFSETQ. Trimming took 3 bases from V and 2 from J; bases not matched to a gene: 5. The CDR3 nucleotides are TGCGCCAGCAGCTCGGGAGGACTAACCTACAATGAGCAGTTCTTC. This codes for CASSSGGLTYNEQFF.

As to this clonotype: With a much larger clone just one base away, this may be a read error. CDR3 bases: TGTGCCAGCAGCTTAGCTGTCGGACTAGCGGGATTTAGAGAGCAGTTCTTC. Its translation is CASSLAVGLAGFREQFF. The gene calls are TRBV7-8 and TRBJ2-1, with 12 bases aligning to TRBD2. Germline V gene lookup returns CDR1 SGHVS and CDR2 FQNEAQ. The CDR3 has 17 amino acids. J was trimmed by 10 bases and V by 0 bases; bases with no gene match: 10. The entire variable domain, with the rest obtained from reference TRBV7-8 and TRBJ2-1, is as follows: GAGVSQSPRYKVAKRGQDVALRCDPISGHVSLFWYQQALGQGPEFLTYFQNEAQLDKSGLPSDRFFAERPEGSVSTLKIQRTQQEDSAVYLCASSLAVGLAGFREQFFGPGTRLTVL.

V gene TRBV11-3 combines with J gene TRBJ2-3, with TRBD2 matching over 8 bases. This CDR3 has 15 residues. The germline V gene has CDR1 SGHNT and CDR2 YENEEA. V shed 1 base, J shed 7 bases, and the junction held 7 bases outside the gene matches. DNA of the CDR3: TGTGCCAGCAGCTTAGGAGCGGGAGTGGTGCATACGCAGTATTTT. It specifies CASSLGAGVVHTQYF.

This clonotype was observed many times. The chain combines TRBV25-1 with TRBJ2-1, with D perhaps matching TRBD2 (6 bases). Trimming shortened V by 3 bases and J by 6 bases, and 24 bases separated the two germline ends. Germline V CDR1 and CDR2: MGHDK, SYGVNS. The CDR3 has 18 amino acids. The CDR3 sequence is CASSDPGGEGVLGNEQFF. DNA for the CDR3: TGTGCCAGCAGTGACCCCGGGGGAGAGGGAGTATTAGGCAATGAGCAGTTCTTC.

To note about this clonotype: It may be a read error: a sequence one base away is much more abundant. This chain uses TRBV12-3 or TRBV12-4 with TRBJ2-5, with 8 nucleotides matching TRBD1. CDR3 length: 14 amino acids. CDR3 loop: CPTQEAGGAETQYF. For the CDR3, the DNA is TGTCCCACCCAAGAGGCAGGGGGCGCAGAGACCCAGTACTTC.

This clonotype was seen many times. The chain recombines TRBV7-2 with TRBJ2-1; no clear D gene. Germline V gene data show CDR1 as SGHTA and CDR2 as FQGNSA. The CDR3 contains 13 residues. The V gene lost 1 base and the J gene lost 3 bases, with 4 bases spanning the gap. CDR3 DNA sequence: TGTGCCAGCAGCTTAGTCTTCTACAATGAGCAGTTCTTC. Encoded protein: CASSLVFYNEQFF.